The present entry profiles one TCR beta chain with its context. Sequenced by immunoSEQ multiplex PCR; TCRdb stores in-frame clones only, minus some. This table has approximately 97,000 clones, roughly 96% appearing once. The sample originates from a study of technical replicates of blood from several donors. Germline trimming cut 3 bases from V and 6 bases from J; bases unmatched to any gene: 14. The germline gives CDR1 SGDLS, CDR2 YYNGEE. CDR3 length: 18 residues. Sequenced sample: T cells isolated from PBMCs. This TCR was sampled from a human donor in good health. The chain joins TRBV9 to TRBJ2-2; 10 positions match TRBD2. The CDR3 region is CASSANLAGAPDSGELFF. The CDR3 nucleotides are TGTGCCAGCAGCGCAAATCTAGCGGGAGCCCCGGATTCCGGGGAGCTGTTTTTT.